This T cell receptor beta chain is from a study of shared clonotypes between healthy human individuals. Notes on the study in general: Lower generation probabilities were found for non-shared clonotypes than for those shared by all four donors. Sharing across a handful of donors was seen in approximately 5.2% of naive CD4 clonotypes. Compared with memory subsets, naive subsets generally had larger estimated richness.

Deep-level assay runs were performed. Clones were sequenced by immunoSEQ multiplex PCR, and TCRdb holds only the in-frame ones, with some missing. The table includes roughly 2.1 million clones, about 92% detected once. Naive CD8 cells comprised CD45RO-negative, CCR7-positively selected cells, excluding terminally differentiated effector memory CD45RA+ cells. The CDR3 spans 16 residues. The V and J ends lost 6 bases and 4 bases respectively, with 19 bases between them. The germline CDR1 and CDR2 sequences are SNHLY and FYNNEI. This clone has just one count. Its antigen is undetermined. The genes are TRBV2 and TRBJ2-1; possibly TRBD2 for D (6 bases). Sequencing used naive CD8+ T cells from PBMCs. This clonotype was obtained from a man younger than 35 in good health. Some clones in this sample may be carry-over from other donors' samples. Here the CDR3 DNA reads TGTGCCAGCAGATACACCCCGGGACTTATTTACAATGAGCAGTTCTTC. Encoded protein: CASRYTPGLIYNEQFF.